This T cell receptor (beta chain) was sequenced for a study of blood T cell repertoires in COVID-19. This CDR3 is 14 amino acids long. Per germline, CDR1 LNHDA and CDR2 SQIVND (reference sequence). V was trimmed by 7 bases and J by 1 base, leaving 13 bases between them. Here immunoSEQ multiplex PCR was the method, and the copy in TCRdb shows in-frame clones only, minus some. In the table there are around 180,000 clones, less than 90% of which are singletons. The sequenced sample consisted of peripheral blood. The V gene is TRBV19, the J gene TRBJ1-2; a weak D match, TRBD1 (6 bases). This TCR was recovered from a man between 65 and 80 years old with active or convalescent COVID-19. The DNA of the CDR3 is TGTGCCAGTAAGAGGACAGCGATTAACTATGGCTACACCTTC. Translating gives CASKRTAINYGYTF.